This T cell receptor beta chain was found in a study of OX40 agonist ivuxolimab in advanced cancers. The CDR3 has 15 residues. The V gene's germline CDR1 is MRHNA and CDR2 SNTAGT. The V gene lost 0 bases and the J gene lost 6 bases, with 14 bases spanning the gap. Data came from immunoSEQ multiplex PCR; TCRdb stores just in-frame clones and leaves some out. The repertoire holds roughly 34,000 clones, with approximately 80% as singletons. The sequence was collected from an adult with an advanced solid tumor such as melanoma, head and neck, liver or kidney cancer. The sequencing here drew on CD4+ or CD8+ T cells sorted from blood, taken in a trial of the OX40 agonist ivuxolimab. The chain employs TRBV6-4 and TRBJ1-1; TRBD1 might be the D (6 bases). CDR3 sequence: CASSDSGGGLSEAFF. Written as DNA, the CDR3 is TGTGCCAGCAGTGACTCCGGGGGGGGGCTATCTGAAGCTTTCTTT.